What follows are 18 T cell receptor beta chains derived from one specimen sequenced in a study of a mutant IDH1 vaccine in newly diagnosed glioma. Their cognate antigens are unknown. Time point indicated: week 5, during vaccination. The content of each vaccine dose was 300 ug of mutant IDH1 20-mer peptide, and topical imiquimod accompanied it. The repertoire was sequenced with immunoSEQ multiplex PCR; TCRdb's copy has only in-frame clones and lacks some. The table includes around 42,000 clones, roughly 85% detected once. Sample: PBMCs, taken from a glioma patient whose treatment included an IDH1 peptide vaccine. The receptors here all came from a man aged 35 to 55 with glioma.

The chain has TRBV7-2 and TRBJ2-1, with 15 bases that match TRBD2. V was clipped by 5 bases and J by 5 bases; unmatched bases: 7. CDR1 is SGHTA, CDR2 FQGNSA, per germline. This CDR3 comprises 17 residues. The CDR3 bases are TGTGCCAGCAGCGCAAGGACTAGCGGGAGGGGCAACAATGAGCAGTTCTTC. Its translation: CASSARTSGRGNNEQFF.

The chain is built from TRBV10-1 and TRBJ2-5; D is uncertain. Germline values: CDR1 WNHNN, CDR2 SYGVQD (reference sequence). V was cut by 4 bases and J by 3 bases, with 15 bases left in between. CDR3 length: 15 amino acids. The CDR3 DNA is TGCGCCAGCAGTGGGAACGGGCTAAGTAAAGAGACCCAGTACTTC. It codes for CASSGNGLSKETQYF.

The V call is TRBV5-1, the J call TRBJ2-3, with TRBD2 matching 9 bases. CDR3 length: 15 residues. V was clipped by 7 bases and J by 5 bases; unmatched bases: 11. Germline CDR1 is SGHRS and CDR2 is YFSETQ. DNA of the CDR3: TGCGCCAGCCATCGGGCTAGCGGGATAATAGATACGCAGTATTTT. Translating gives CASHRASGIIDTQYF.

V gene TRBV27 combines with J gene TRBJ1-4; no clear D. The CDR3 extends over 14 amino acids. Trimming took off 7 bases at V and 8 bases at J, with 17 bases between the two ends. The germline V gene encodes CDR1 MNHEY and CDR2 SMNVEV (reference sequence). CDR3 protein: CASTLIVGCEKLFF. CDR3 in DNA: TGTGCCAGCACCCTGATCGTGGGGTGCGAAAAACTGTTTTTT. The whole variable domain, filled in from reference TRBV27 and TRBJ1-4, reads EAQVTQNPRYLITVTGKKLTVTCSQNMNHEYMSWYRQDPGLGLRQIYYSMNVEVTDKGDVPEGYKVSRKEKRNFPLILESPSPNQTSLYFCASTLIVGCEKLFFGSGTQLSVL.

The gene calls are TRBV9 and TRBJ2-7; 8 bases are a match to TRBD1. Germline V gene sequence: CDR1 SGDLS, CDR2 YYNGEE. The CDR3 loop spans 15 amino acids. V gave up 4 bases and J gave up 6 bases; unmatched junction bases: 12. CDR3 bases: TGTGCCAGCAGCCCCCTATCAGGGGGCTTTTCCGAGCAGTACTTC. Protein product: CASSPLSGGFSEQYF.

The chain joins TRBV18 to TRBJ2-7; no firm D call. Germline V lookup: CDR1 KGHSH, CDR2 LQKENI. The CDR3 totals 13 residues. Trimming took off 2 bases at V and 2 bases at J, with 7 bases between the two ends. The CDR3 DNA is TGTGCCAGCTCACCAGGGATGGCCTACGAGCAGTACTTC. Protein product: CASSPGMAYEQYF.

The CDR3, as DNA: TGTGCCAGCAGTTCGTCTGACAGGGGGCGTGAAAAACTGTTTTTT. Translated, it gives CASSSSDRGREKLFF. This chain joins TRBV27 and TRBJ1-4, with 10 bases identical to TRBD1. Trimming cost V 4 bases and J 7 bases; bases outside gene matches: 6. The CDR3 is 15 residues long. CDR1 is MNHEY and CDR2 is SMNVEV in the germline V gene (reference sequence).

This clone was seen more than once but under ten times. The chain is built from TRBV2 and TRBJ1-1; D gene ambiguous. CDR1 is SNHLY, CDR2 FYNNEI, per germline. CDR3 length: 16 amino acids. Trimming pared 6 bases from V and 5 bases from J, leaving 22 bases between. The CDR3 region is CASRDPNGYLGTEAFF. The CDR3 bases are TGTGCCAGCAGGGATCCCAATGGGTATTTGGGAACTGAAGCTTTCTTT.

The chain links TRBV5-1 to TRBJ2-7; D is possibly TRBD1 (6 bases). This CDR3 has 14 amino acids. The V gene's germline CDR1 is SGHRS and CDR2 YFSETQ. V lost 3 bases, J lost 0 bases, and 10 bases lay in between. CDR3 DNA sequence: TGCGCCAGCAGCTGGAGACAGGCCTCCTACGAGCAGTACTTC. Residues: CASSWRQASYEQYF.

The chain recombines TRBV7-8 with TRBJ1-4; D uncertain. CDR3 length equals 17 residues. CDR1 and CDR2 (germline): SGHVS, FQNEAQ. Trimming took 4 bases from V and 1 from J, leaving 16 bases between them. This CDR3 reads CASSSWVGRQTNEKLFF. Here the CDR3 DNA reads TGTGCCAGCAGCTCGTGGGTAGGGAGGCAAACTAATGAAAAACTGTTTTTT.

The V and J genes are TRBV29-1 and TRBJ2-5, with no clear D. Germline CDR1 reads SQVTM; CDR2 reads ANQGSEA. This CDR3 has 11 amino acids. With 5 bases removed from V and 2 bases from J, the gap between germline ends came to 6 bases. CDR3 coding DNA: TGCAGCGTTACACAGCAAGAGACCCAGTACTTC. Encoded protein: CSVTQQETQYF.

V is TRBV7-2 and J is TRBJ2-1; D remains unclear. The length of the CDR3 is 16 residues. V was cut by 1 base and J by 7 bases, with 17 bases left in between. Germline values: CDR1 SGHTA, CDR2 FQGNSA. DNA for the CDR3: TGTGCCAGCAGCTTAGTCCCAGTCCTAGGTAGAAATGAGCAGTTCTTC. Its translation is CASSLVPVLGRNEQFF.

This sequence joins TRBV2 and TRBJ1-1; D not certain. Germline V gene data show CDR1 as SNHLY and CDR2 as FYNNEI. V was pared by 5 bases and J by 0 bases, with 13 bases between. The length of the CDR3 is 15 residues. CDR3 protein: CASSPSGRMNTEAFF. In DNA, the CDR3 is TGTGCCAGCAGTCCAAGCGGCAGGATGAACACTGAAGCTTTCTTT. The full variable domain, completed using reference TRBV2 and TRBJ1-1, is EPEVTQTPSHQVTQMGQEVILRCVPISNHLYFYWYRQILGQKVEFLVSFYNNEISEKSEIFDDQFSVERPDGSNFTLKIRSTKLEDSAMYFCASSPSGRMNTEAFFGQGTRLTVV.

The rearrangement joins TRBV27 to TRBJ1-5; D remains unclear. CDR1 and CDR2 from the germline V gene are MNHEY and SMNVEV (reference sequence). The CDR3 spans 13 residues. V was shortened by 4 bases and J by 0 bases, with 4 bases between the two germline ends. For the CDR3, the DNA is TGTGCCAGCAGTTGGAGTAGCAATCAGCCCCAGCATTTT. This encodes CASSWSSNQPQHF.

This sequence joins TRBV28 and TRBJ1-3; D unclear. CDR1 and CDR2 (germline): MDHEN, SYDVKM. The CDR3 has 15 amino acids. V lost 1 base to trimming and J lost 0 bases, with 7 bases between them. CDR3 loop: CASSLYASSGNTIYF. CDR3 nucleotide sequence: TGTGCCAGCAGTTTATACGCCTCCTCTGGAAACACCATATATTTT.

The rearrangement links TRBV4-2 to TRBJ2-1, with 11 nucleotides matching TRBD2. Trimming removed 0 bases from V and 6 bases from J; junction bases left unmatched: 7. Germline CDR1 reads LGHNA; CDR2 reads YNFKEQ. There are 17 residues in the CDR3. In DNA, the CDR3 is TGTGCCAGCAGCCAAGATCACGGTAGCGGGAGGGTCAATGAGCAGTTCTTC. Amino acids: CASSQDHGSGRVNEQFF.

The rearrangement uses TRBV2 and TRBJ2-1; weak D call: TRBD2 (6 bases). V lost 6 bases, J lost 4 bases, and 16 bases lay in between. CDR3 length: 15 amino acids. Germline values: CDR1 SNHLY, CDR2 FYNNEI. The CDR3 DNA sequence: TGTGCCAGCAGATACGGGACTGGGGGGTACAATGAGCAGTTCTTC. It is translated as CASRYGTGGYNEQFF.

The rearrangement uses TRBV7-6 and TRBJ1-2; D ambiguous. The CDR3 extends over 13 amino acids. Trimming shortened V by 0 bases and J by 8 bases, and 10 bases separated the two germline ends. Germline V gene data show CDR1 as SGHVS and CDR2 as FNYEAQ. The DNA for the CDR3 is TGTGCCAGCAGCTTAGCGGTACATAAAGGCTACACCTTC. Amino acids: CASSLAVHKGYTF.